Listed below are T cell receptor beta chains from one sample, sequenced in a study of T-cell reconstitution after alpha-beta-depleted transplantation in children. Via MiXCR, TCRdb re-called the PCR reads, giving one row per CDR3 protein. The sample includes around 400,000 distinct CDR3 sequences, around 9.9% of them seen just once. The input for sequencing was PBMCs from the stem cell graft donor, taken from the stem cell graft. These receptors came from a human donor who donated a stem cell graft to a child with acute myeloid leukemia. CDR3s include the opening cysteine and the closing phenylalanine or tryptophan. Each record gives: J gene, V gene, clone size, D gene, CDR3 protein, CDR3 DNA. D genes are given only for firm matches. Only part of the rows carry a size: once, few, many, or a class if the clone is expanded.

j_gene: TRBJ2-2; v_gene: TRBV11-3; abundance: many; d_gene: -; CDR3aa: CASSTIGGGSGELFF; CDR3nt: TGTGCCAGCAGCACGATCGGAGGGGGCAGCGGGGAGCTGTTTTTT
j_gene: TRBJ1-3; v_gene: TRBV20-1; abundance: -; d_gene: TRBD1; CDR3aa: CSATRTGVKGNTIYF; CDR3nt: TGCAGTGCTACCCGGACAGGGGTTAAGGGAAACACCATATATTTT
j_gene: TRBJ2-7; v_gene: TRBV6-2/TRBV6-3; abundance: many; d_gene: -; CDR3aa: CASSPGDGLYEQYF; CDR3nt: TGTGCCTCCTCACCGGGGGACGGCCTCTACGAGCAGTACTTC
j_gene: TRBJ1-1; v_gene: TRBV12-3/TRBV12-4; abundance: many; d_gene: -; CDR3aa: CASSLRGGNTEAFF; CDR3nt: TGTGCCAGCAGTTTACGTGGGGGGAACACTGAAGCTTTCTTT
j_gene: TRBJ1-5; v_gene: TRBV7-8; abundance: -; d_gene: TRBD1; CDR3aa: CASSSGQRFNQPQHF; CDR3nt: TGTGCCAGCAGCTCGGGACAGAGATTCAATCAGCCCCAGCATTTT
j_gene: TRBJ2-1; v_gene: TRBV6-2/TRBV6-3; abundance: -; d_gene: -; CDR3aa: CASSYSWGAGEQFF; CDR3nt: TGTGCCAGCAGTTACTCCTGGGGGGCCGGTGAGCAGTTCTTC
j_gene: TRBJ2-3; v_gene: TRBV11-2; abundance: many; d_gene: TRBD2; CDR3aa: CASNLGTSRDTQYF; CDR3nt: TGTGCCAGCAACTTGGGGACTAGTCGAGATACGCAGTATTTT
j_gene: TRBJ2-2; v_gene: TRBV3-1; abundance: few; d_gene: -; CDR3aa: CASSWGRTNTGELFF; CDR3nt: TGTGCCAGCAGCTGGGGACGGACCAACACCGGGGAGCTGTTTTTT
j_gene: TRBJ2-1; v_gene: TRBV10-3; abundance: few; d_gene: TRBD1; CDR3aa: CAISETRDRGEQFF; CDR3nt: TGTGCCATCAGTGAAACCCGTGACAGGGGTGAGCAGTTCTTC
j_gene: TRBJ1-6; v_gene: TRBV12-3/TRBV12-4; abundance: -; d_gene: -; CDR3aa: CASRPPGGSSPLHF; CDR3nt: TGTGCCAGCAGGCCCCCCGGGGGATCTTCACCCCTCCACTTT
j_gene: TRBJ2-1; v_gene: TRBV15; abundance: -; d_gene: TRBD1; CDR3aa: CATSRNQEQGGSYNEQFF; CDR3nt: TGTGCCACCAGCAGAAATCAGGAACAGGGGGGCTCCTACAATGAGCAGTTCTTC
j_gene: TRBJ1-2; v_gene: TRBV4-2; abundance: -; d_gene: -; CDR3aa: CASSPGLGTVAF; CDR3nt: TGTGCCAGCAGCCCCGGACTAGGGACGGTCGCCTTC
j_gene: TRBJ2-7; v_gene: TRBV27; abundance: -; d_gene: -; CDR3aa: CASSLARDYEQYF; CDR3nt: TGTGCCAGCAGTTTGGCCAGGGATTACGAGCAGTACTTC
j_gene: TRBJ2-2; v_gene: TRBV27; abundance: many; d_gene: TRBD1; CDR3aa: CASSMLWQGVNTGELFF; CDR3nt: TGTGCCAGCAGTATGCTCTGGCAGGGGGTAAACACCGGGGAGCTGTTTTTT
j_gene: TRBJ1-3; v_gene: TRBV4-1; abundance: -; d_gene: -; CDR3aa: CASSRPGREISSGNTIYF; CDR3nt: TGCGCCAGCAGCCGGCCGGGACGGGAGATAAGCTCTGGAAACACCATATATTTT
j_gene: TRBJ2-7; v_gene: TRBV3-1; abundance: -; d_gene: -; CDR3aa: CASSPDGEYEQYF; CDR3nt: TGTGCCAGCAGCCCGGACGGAGAATACGAGCAGTACTTC
j_gene: TRBJ2-5; v_gene: TRBV20-1; abundance: -; d_gene: TRBD1; CDR3aa: CSASGQGGGELQETQYF; CDR3nt: TGCAGTGCTAGCGGACAGGGTGGAGGTGAGCTCCAAGAGACCCAGTACTTC
j_gene: TRBJ1-1; v_gene: TRBV5-1; abundance: few; d_gene: TRBD1; CDR3aa: CASSLRQGGSTEAFF; CDR3nt: TGCGCCAGCAGCCTCCGACAGGGAGGTAGCACTGAAGCTTTCTTT
j_gene: TRBJ2-5; v_gene: TRBV9; abundance: few; d_gene: -; CDR3aa: CASSAGIGVEEETQYF; CDR3nt: TGTGCCAGCAGCGCGGGGATCGGGGTTGAGGAAGAGACCCAGTACTTC
j_gene: TRBJ2-2; v_gene: TRBV11-2; abundance: few; d_gene: -; CDR3aa: CASSGTSGPGELFF; CDR3nt: TGTGCCAGCAGTGGAACTAGTGGCCCCGGGGAGCTGTTTTTT
j_gene: TRBJ2-5; v_gene: TRBV7-9; abundance: few; d_gene: -; CDR3aa: CASSFPRLSQETQYF; CDR3nt: TGTGCCAGCAGCTTCCCGAGACTAAGCCAAGAGACCCAGTACTTC
j_gene: TRBJ1-1; v_gene: TRBV11-1; abundance: few; d_gene: -; CDR3aa: CASSLARGEDTEAFF; CDR3nt: TGTGCCAGCAGCTTAGCGAGAGGGGAGGACACTGAAGCTTTCTTT
j_gene: TRBJ2-7; v_gene: TRBV6-1; abundance: -; d_gene: -; CDR3aa: CASSVGDTTYEQYF; CDR3nt: TGTGCCAGCAGTGTGGGGGACACAACCTACGAGCAGTACTTC
j_gene: TRBJ2-3; v_gene: TRBV10-2; abundance: many; d_gene: TRBD2; CDR3aa: CASRREGSDTQYF; CDR3nt: TGCGCCAGCAGGCGGGAGGGATCAGATACGCAGTATTTT
j_gene: TRBJ1-2; v_gene: TRBV7-2; abundance: many; d_gene: -; CDR3aa: CASSLLSKPVTF; CDR3nt: TGTGCCAGCAGCTTACTTAGTAAGCCAGTAACCTTC
j_gene: TRBJ2-7; v_gene: TRBV29-1; abundance: -; d_gene: -; CDR3aa: CSAGAGRSYEQYF; CDR3nt: TGCAGCGCCGGGGCGGGCAGATCCTACGAGCAGTACTTC
j_gene: TRBJ2-3; v_gene: TRBV28; abundance: few; d_gene: -; CDR3aa: CASTRPGEHTQYF; CDR3nt: TGTGCCAGCACCCGCCCAGGGGAACATACGCAGTATTTT
j_gene: TRBJ2-5; v_gene: TRBV3-1; abundance: -; d_gene: -; CDR3aa: CATSRTGFAQETQYF; CDR3nt: TGTGCCACCTCCCGTACTGGGTTTGCCCAAGAGACCCAGTACTTC
j_gene: TRBJ2-5; v_gene: TRBV20-1; abundance: -; d_gene: -; CDR3aa: CSARGPHGQETQYF; CDR3nt: TGCAGTGCTAGGGGGCCACACGGCCAAGAGACCCAGTACTTC
j_gene: TRBJ2-3; v_gene: TRBV6-5; abundance: -; d_gene: -; CDR3aa: CASRYSGGADTQYF; CDR3nt: TGTGCCAGCAGATACTCAGGGGGGGCAGATACGCAGTATTTT
j_gene: TRBJ2-3; v_gene: TRBV5-1; abundance: few; d_gene: -; CDR3aa: CASSDLANTDTQYF; CDR3nt: TGCGCCAGCAGCGACCTAGCAAACACAGATACGCAGTATTTT
j_gene: TRBJ1-1; v_gene: TRBV6-5; abundance: few; d_gene: -; CDR3aa: CASSFLSRGEVNTEAFF; CDR3nt: TGTGCCAGCAGTTTTCTCTCGAGGGGCGAGGTGAACACTGAAGCTTTCTTT
j_gene: TRBJ2-1; v_gene: TRBV24-1; abundance: many; d_gene: TRBD2; CDR3aa: CATAHSLTSGKNEQFF; CDR3nt: TGTGCCACTGCCCACTCCTTGACTAGCGGGAAGAATGAGCAGTTCTTC
j_gene: TRBJ2-7; v_gene: TRBV20-1; abundance: -; d_gene: -; CDR3aa: CSARDSAYWEQYF; CDR3nt: TGCAGTGCTAGAGATTCGGCCTATTGGGAGCAGTACTTC
j_gene: TRBJ2-3; v_gene: TRBV7-2; abundance: -; d_gene: -; CDR3aa: CASSYNFMSLDTQYF; CDR3nt: TGTGCCAGCAGTTACAACTTTATGAGCTTGGATACGCAGTATTTT
j_gene: TRBJ2-1; v_gene: TRBV14; abundance: few; d_gene: -; CDR3aa: CASSQDGGARRSSYNEQFF; CDR3nt: TGTGCCAGCAGCCAAGATGGGGGGGCCAGGCGGAGCTCCTACAATGAGCAGTTCTTC
j_gene: TRBJ2-7; v_gene: TRBV20-1; abundance: few; d_gene: -; CDR3aa: CSASLGYSYEQYF; CDR3nt: TGCAGTGCTAGTCTCGGATACTCCTACGAGCAGTACTTC
j_gene: TRBJ2-5; v_gene: TRBV4-2; abundance: -; d_gene: -; CDR3aa: CASSQEGLADQETQYF; CDR3nt: TGTGCCAGCAGCCAAGAAGGGTTAGCCGACCAAGAGACCCAGTACTTC
j_gene: TRBJ1-1; v_gene: TRBV20-1; abundance: few; d_gene: -; CDR3aa: CSASGPTEAFF; CDR3nt: TGCAGTGCTTCGGGGCCCACTGAAGCTTTCTTT
j_gene: TRBJ2-1; v_gene: TRBV20-1; abundance: -; d_gene: -; CDR3aa: CCASTGVRDEQFF; CDR3nt: TGCTGTGCTAGTACGGGGGTTCGGGATGAGCAGTTCTTC
j_gene: TRBJ1-6; v_gene: TRBV9; abundance: -; d_gene: TRBD1; CDR3aa: CASSPGQGSYSPLHF; CDR3nt: TGTGCCAGCAGCCCTGGACAGGGTAGTTATTCACCCCTCCACTTT
j_gene: TRBJ1-4; v_gene: TRBV2; abundance: -; d_gene: -; CDR3aa: CASRDRAGGLREKLFF; CDR3nt: TGTGCCAGCAGGGACCGAGCTGGGGGCTTGCGAGAAAAACTGTTTTTT
j_gene: TRBJ2-1; v_gene: TRBV7-6; abundance: few; d_gene: TRBD2; CDR3aa: CASSLAFRAGGKKNEQFF; CDR3nt: TGTGCCAGCAGCTTAGCTTTTAGAGCGGGAGGTAAAAAAAATGAGCAGTTCTTC
j_gene: TRBJ1-1; v_gene: TRBV7-2; abundance: -; d_gene: -; CDR3aa: CASSQALFGMNTEAFF; CDR3nt: TGTGCCAGCAGCCAGGCCCTATTCGGTATGAACACTGAAGCTTTCTTT
j_gene: TRBJ2-1; v_gene: TRBV11-2; abundance: few; d_gene: TRBD2; CDR3aa: CASSFNLAGASDYNEQFF; CDR3nt: TGTGCCAGCAGCTTTAATCTAGCGGGAGCGTCCGACTACAATGAGCAGTTCTTC
j_gene: TRBJ2-2; v_gene: TRBV6-1; abundance: few; d_gene: -; CDR3aa: CASSDRRLFF; CDR3nt: TGTGCCAGCAGTGACAGGAGGTTGTTTTTT
j_gene: TRBJ1-1; v_gene: TRBV28; abundance: few; d_gene: -; CDR3aa: CANAAGGLSGKAFF; CDR3nt: TGTGCCAACGCCGCGGGGGGGCTTTCGGGGAAAGCTTTCTTT
j_gene: TRBJ2-7; v_gene: TRBV6-5; abundance: few; d_gene: TRBD1; CDR3aa: CASRWTGGGYYEQYF; CDR3nt: TGTGCCAGCAGATGGACAGGCGGAGGTTACTACGAGCAGTACTTC
j_gene: TRBJ2-7; v_gene: TRBV25-1; abundance: few; d_gene: -; CDR3aa: CASSDPYEQYF; CDR3nt: TGTGCCAGCTCGGACCCCTACGAGCAGTACTTC
j_gene: TRBJ2-4; v_gene: TRBV11-2; abundance: -; d_gene: TRBD1; CDR3aa: CASSRDRGVGLAKNIQYF; CDR3nt: TGTGCCAGCAGCCGTGACAGGGGGGTAGGACTAGCCAAAAACATTCAGTACTTC
j_gene: TRBJ2-2; v_gene: TRBV20-1; abundance: few; d_gene: -; CDR3aa: CSAPLGGPTGGELFF; CDR3nt: TGCAGTGCCCCCCTAGGGGGACCTACCGGCGGGGAGCTGTTTTTT
j_gene: TRBJ2-5; v_gene: TRBV25-1; abundance: -; d_gene: TRBD2; CDR3aa: CASSSGLAGEEETQYF; CDR3nt: TGTGCCAGCAGTTCGGGACTAGCGGGGGAAGAAGAGACCCAGTACTTC
j_gene: TRBJ2-3; v_gene: TRBV29-1; abundance: few; d_gene: TRBD2; CDR3aa: CSATGGGRTDTQYF; CDR3nt: TGCAGCGCAACCGGCGGGGGGCGCACAGATACGCAGTATTTT
j_gene: TRBJ2-7; v_gene: TRBV29-1; abundance: few; d_gene: TRBD1; CDR3aa: CSVEGQGKDYEQYF; CDR3nt: TGCAGCGTTGAAGGACAGGGGAAGGACTACGAGCAGTACTTC